Following are 19 T cell receptor beta chains from one sample sequenced in a study of blood T cell repertoires in COVID-19. Sequencing was performed with immunoSEQ multiplex PCR; in TCRdb, only in-frame clones are kept and a portion is missing. The table shows approximately 160,000 clones, with 80% to 90% occurring only once. Source material: PBMCs or T cells enriched from blood (not recorded which). The receptors here all came from a woman aged 50 to 65 in a cohort exposed to, infected with or recovered from COVID-19 (not recorded which).

The V call is TRBV7-3, the J call TRBJ2-1; D not certain. This CDR3 region has 14 residues. CDR1 SGHTA and CDR2 FQGTGA come from the germline V gene. Trimming removed 5 bases from V and 6 bases from J, with 14 bases in between. CDR3 bases: TGTGCCAGCAGCCCTGTCACGGGTAGCAATGAGCAGTTCTTC. It yields the protein CASSPVTGSNEQFF.

This rearrangement joins TRBV5-1 to TRBJ1-1; 11 bases fit TRBD1. Trimming at V came to 4 bases and at J to 1 base, leaving 6 bases not matched to a gene. Germline V gene data show CDR1 as SGHRS and CDR2 as YFSETQ. This CDR3 spans 16 amino acids. In DNA form, the CDR3 reads TGCGCCAGCAGCGGACGGGACAGGGGGAGGAACACTGAAGCTTTCTTT. Protein sequence: CASSGRDRGRNTEAFF.

The CDR3 DNA reads TGTGCCAGCAGCCCGTCAGGGTCTGGCTACACCTTC. It specifies CASSPSGSGYTF. The chain has TRBV7-3 and TRBJ1-2, with D possibly being TRBD1 (5 bases). Germline V gene lookup returns CDR1 SGHTA and CDR2 FQGTGA. This CDR3 comprises 12 residues. V shed 5 bases and J shed 7 bases, with 11 bases lying between them.

J is TRBJ2-1 and V is TRBV29-1, with D possibly matching TRBD2 (10 bases). CDR1 and CDR2 (germline): SQVTM, ANQGSEA. This CDR3 has 20 amino acids. The ends were cut back, 7 bases at V and 5 bases at J, with 36 bases in the middle. The DNA of the CDR3 is TGCAGCGCCAGACAGGGGGAACTAGCGGGATTTAACTTTGAACACAATGAGCAGTTCTTC. Amino acid sequence: CSARQGELAGFNFEHNEQFF.

Worth noting for this clone: Other DNA sequences within the sample encode an identical CDR3. The chain is built from TRBV19 and TRBJ1-1; D is perhaps TRBD1 (6 bases). Looked up from germline, CDR1 is LNHDA and CDR2 is SQIVND (reference sequence). The CDR3 totals 12 residues. V lost 9 bases, J lost 0 bases, and 8 bases lay in between. CDR3 sequence reads: CASRGMNTEAFF. The CDR3 DNA sequence: TGTGCCAGCAGGGGCATGAACACTGAAGCTTTCTTT. The full variable domain, completed using reference TRBV19 and TRBJ1-1, is DGGITQSPKYLFRKEGQNVTLSCEQNLNHDAMYWYRQDPGQGLRLIYYSQIVNDFQKGDIAEGYSVSREKKESFPLTVTSAQKNPTAFYLCASRGMNTEAFFGQGTRLTVV.

V gene TRBV5-4 combines with J gene TRBJ2-7; TRBD2 agrees at 8 bases. The CDR3 consists of 15 residues. Looked up from germline, CDR1 is SGHNT and CDR2 is YYREEE (reference sequence). The V gene end was trimmed by 0 bases and the J gene end by 3 bases; junction bases not matched to a gene: 5. CDR3 loop: CASSLGSGSIYEQYF. In DNA form, the CDR3 reads TGTGCCAGCAGCTTGGGGAGCGGGAGCATCTACGAGCAGTACTTC.

CDR3 nucleotide sequence: TGTGCCAGCAGCGTATCACTAGCGGGGAACACCGGGGAGCTGTTTTTT. Protein: CASSVSLAGNTGELFF. The V gene is TRBV9, the J gene TRBJ2-2; 9 positions match TRBD2. Germline CDR1 is SGDLS and CDR2 is YYNGEE. The CDR3 extends over 16 amino acids. The V gene end was trimmed by 1 base and the J gene end by 1 base; junction bases not matched to a gene: 2. Filled out from reference TRBV9 and TRBJ2-2, the complete variable domain reads DSGVTQTPKHLITATGQRVTLRCSPRSGDLSVYWYQQSLDQGLQFLIQYYNGEERAKGNILERFSAQQFPDLHSELNLSSLELGDSALYFCASSVSLAGNTGELFFGEGSRLTVL.

V gene TRBV4-1 combines with J gene TRBJ2-1; 7 bases are a match to TRBD2. Germline V gene data show CDR1 as MGHRA and CDR2 as YSYEKL. V gave up 0 bases and J gave up 1 base; unmatched junction bases: 6. The CDR3 runs to 17 residues. CDR3 in amino acids: CASSQDSASGSYNEQFF. The CDR3 DNA reads TGCGCCAGCAGCCAAGATAGCGCTAGCGGTTCCTACAATGAGCAGTTCTTC.

V gene TRBV7-9 combines with J gene TRBJ1-4; a possible D gene is TRBD1 (5 bases). The germline V gene encodes CDR1 SEHNR and CDR2 FQNEAQ (reference sequence). Trimming cost V 7 bases and J 4 bases, with 16 bases left between them. This CDR3 has 15 amino acids. The CDR3 region has the DNA TGTGCCAGCAAGGGGATGGACGGACGTAATGAAAAACTGTTTTTT. Translated, it gives CASKGMDGRNEKLFF.

The chain employs TRBV6-6 and TRBJ2-7; a weak D match, TRBD2 (5 bases). The ends were cut back, 5 bases at V and 0 bases at J, with 11 bases in the middle. CDR3 length: 14 residues. Germline-derived CDR1 and CDR2 are MNHNY and SVGAGI (reference sequence). The CDR3 DNA is TGTGCCAGCAGTCACGGAGGCAGCTCCTACGAGCAGTACTTC. Protein product: CASSHGGSSYEQYF.

V and J are TRBV14 and TRBJ2-2; tentatively, D is TRBD2 (6 bases). Trimming left V 3 bases short and J 4 bases short, with 9 bases between. Germline V gives CDR1 SGHDN, CDR2 FVKESK. CDR3 length: 14 residues. CDR3 amino acids: CASSHLTSTGELFF. CDR3 nucleotide sequence: TGTGCCAGCAGCCACCTGACTAGCACCGGGGAGCTGTTTTTT.

The chain combines TRBV19 with TRBJ2-2; 8 bases line up with TRBD2. There are 14 residues in the CDR3. Trimming at V came to 6 bases and at J to 8 bases, leaving 8 bases not matched to a gene. In germline, CDR1 is LNHDA, CDR2 SQIVND (reference sequence). The CDR3 DNA reads as TGTGCCAGTAGCGGGAGGGCCTCGGTAGGGGAGCTGTTTTTT. Amino acids: CASSGRASVGELFF.

This clone has just one count. DNA for the CDR3: TGTGCCAGCAGCCCTCTGACAGGGTCCCACGAGCAGTACTTC. Translation gives CASSPLTGSHEQYF. The chain employs TRBV9 and TRBJ2-7; TRBD1 aligns across 7 bases. The ends lost 4 bases at V and 5 bases at J; junction bases unmatched: 9. The CDR3 is 14 amino acids. Germline-derived CDR1 and CDR2 are SGDLS and YYNGEE.

The genes are TRBV28 and TRBJ2-7, with D perhaps matching TRBD2 (5 bases). Germline CDR1 MDHEN, CDR2 SYDVKM. The CDR3 totals 12 residues. V was cut by 5 bases and J by 12 bases, with 17 bases left in between. Written as DNA, the CDR3 is TGTGCCAGCAGTCCGGAGTTGCCGAGGGTGTACTTC. This translates into CASSPELPRVYF.

In nucleotides, the CDR3 is TGTGCCAGCAGCGCCCGGGACAGGGCGCTTGGAGGCACCGGGGAGCTGTTTTTT. Its translation is CASSARDRALGGTGELFF. V is TRBV3-1 (or the pseudogene TRBV3-2) and J is TRBJ2-2; TRBD1 matches at 9 bases. Germline V gene lookup returns CDR1 LGHDT and CDR2 YNNKEL (reference sequence). The CDR3 totals 18 residues. The J segment lost 4 bases and the V segment lost 5 bases, leaving 14 bases of the junction unmatched.

This chain connects TRBV19 to TRBJ2-7; 10 nucleotides agree with TRBD2. The CDR3 has 15 amino acids. Trimming cost V 4 bases and J 7 bases; bases outside gene matches: 10. From germline, CDR1 is LNHDA and CDR2 SQIVND (reference sequence). DNA for the CDR3: TGTGCCAGTAGTAGTACGCTAGCGGGAGCGCGGGAGCAGTACTTC. It is translated as CASSSTLAGAREQYF.

This rearrangement joins TRBV28 to TRBJ1-2; D call uncertain. This CDR3 is built from 14 residues. Germline V CDR1 and CDR2: MDHEN, SYDVKM. The germline V and J ends were trimmed by 1 base and 4 bases, with 10 bases remaining between them. CDR3 in amino acids: CASSLSALGYGYTF. The CDR3 DNA follows: TGTGCCAGCAGTTTATCTGCCCTCGGCTATGGCTACACCTTC.

This chain uses TRBV2 with TRBJ1-1; 7 bases map to TRBD1. The length of the CDR3 is 15 residues. V shed 10 bases and J 1 base; nucleotides not matched to a gene: 12. Per the germline V gene, CDR1 is SNHLY and CDR2 is FYNNEI. The DNA of the CDR3 is TGTGCCACCTCTCAGGGGGTTTTGAGGAACACTGAAGCTTTCTTT. It yields the protein CATSQGVLRNTEAFF.

The CDR3 DNA is TGCGCCAGCAGCTTGGGTTCGACAGGCCTGAACTCTGGAAACACCATATATTTT. This gives the protein CASSLGSTGLNSGNTIYF. The genes are TRBV5-1 and TRBJ1-3, with D possibly matching TRBD1 (6 bases). This CDR3 is built from 18 residues. The germline V gene has CDR1 SGHRS and CDR2 YFSETQ. The V end was cut by 0 bases, the J end by 0 bases, with 16 bases between.